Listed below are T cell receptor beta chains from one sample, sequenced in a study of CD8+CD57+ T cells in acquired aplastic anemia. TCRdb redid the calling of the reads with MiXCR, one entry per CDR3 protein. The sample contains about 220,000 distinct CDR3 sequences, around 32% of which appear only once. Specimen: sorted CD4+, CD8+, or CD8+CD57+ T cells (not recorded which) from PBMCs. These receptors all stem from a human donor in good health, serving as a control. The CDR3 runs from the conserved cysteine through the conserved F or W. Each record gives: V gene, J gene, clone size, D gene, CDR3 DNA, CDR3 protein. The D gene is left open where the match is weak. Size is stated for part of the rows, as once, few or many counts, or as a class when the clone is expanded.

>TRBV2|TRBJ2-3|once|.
TGTGCCAGCAGTGACCTTTGGACAGATACGCAGTATTTT
CASSDLWTDTQYF
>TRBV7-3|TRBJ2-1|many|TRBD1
TGTGCCAGCAGCCTAGGACAGGGGGCGAACAATGAGCAGTTCTTC
CASSLGQGANNEQFF
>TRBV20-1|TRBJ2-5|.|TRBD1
TGCAGTGCTAGCCCCACCGACAGGGGGAGGTCGGGGGGTCTGAAGACCCAGTACTTC
CSASPTDRGRSGGLKTQYF
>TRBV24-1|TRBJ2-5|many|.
TGTGCCACCAGTGATAGGAGCGCGGGGGAGACCCAGTACTTC
CATSDRSAGETQYF
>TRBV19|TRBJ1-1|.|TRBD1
TGTGCCAGTAGGACTAGGGGGCCGGACACTGAAGCTTTCTTT
CASRTRGPDTEAFF
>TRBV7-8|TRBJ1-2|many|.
TGTGCCAGCAGCTTAGAAGGGACGGACTACTATGGCTACACCTTC
CASSLEGTDYYGYTF
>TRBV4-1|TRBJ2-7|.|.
TGCGCCAGCAGCCAAGTGGACACCGATGCAGAGCAGTACTTC
CASSQVDTDAEQYF
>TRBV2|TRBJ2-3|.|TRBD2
TGTGCCAGCGTTGGGACGGGAGCGGGGAACACAGATACGCAGTATTTT
CASVGTGAGNTDTQYF
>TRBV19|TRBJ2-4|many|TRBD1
TGTGCCAGTAGTTCCACGACAGGGTCGGGTAACATTCAGTACTTC
CASSSTTGSGNIQYF
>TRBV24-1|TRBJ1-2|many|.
TGTGCCACCAGTGATCCCGCCTCCGGGGGTGGCTACACCTTC
CATSDPASGGGYTF
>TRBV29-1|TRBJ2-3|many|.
TGCAGCGTTGTTTTAGTGGATACGCAGTATTTT
CSVVLVDTQYF
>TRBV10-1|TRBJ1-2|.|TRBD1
TGCGCCAGCAGTCCGACAACAGGGGAATGGGGCTACACCTTC
CASSPTTGEWGYTF
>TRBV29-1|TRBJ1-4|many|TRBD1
TGCAGCGTTGTGGACAGGGGTAATGAAAAACTGTTTTTT
CSVVDRGNEKLFF
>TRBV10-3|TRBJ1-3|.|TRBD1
TGTGCTGTTACAGGGGAGCAAAGTGGAAACACCATATATTTT
CAVTGEQSGNTIYF
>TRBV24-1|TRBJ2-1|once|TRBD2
TGTGCCACCAGTGATCCGGGGACTAGGACCTACAATGAGCAGTTCTTC
CATSDPGTRTYNEQFF
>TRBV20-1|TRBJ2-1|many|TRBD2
TGCAGTGCTAGTCTAGCGGGAGTAGGCAGGGAGCAGTTCTTC
CSASLAGVGREQFF
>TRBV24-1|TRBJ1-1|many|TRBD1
TGTGCCACCAGCCAGACAGGGGACAACACTGAAGCTTTCTTT
CATSQTGDNTEAFF
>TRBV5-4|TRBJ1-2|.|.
TGTGCCAGCAGCTTGGCGGGCGCGTCTATTGGCTACACCTTC
CASSLAGASIGYTF
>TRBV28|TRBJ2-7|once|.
TGTGCCAGCAGAGGATCAGTCCCCTACGAGCAGTACTTC
CASRGSVPYEQYF
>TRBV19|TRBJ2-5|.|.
TGTGCCAGTAGTATTCTCGGCAGGCAAGAGACCCAGTACTTC
CASSILGRQETQYF
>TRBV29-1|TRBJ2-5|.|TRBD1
TGCAGCGCACAGGGGGCCAATCAGCCCCAGTACTTC
CSAQGANQPQYF
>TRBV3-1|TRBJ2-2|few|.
TGTGCCAGCAGCCAAGCGGGGCAGGGGAACACCGGGGAGCTGTTTTTT
CASSQAGQGNTGELFF
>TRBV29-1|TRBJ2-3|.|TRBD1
TGCAGCGTTCGGGACAGGGGGCGGGATACGCAGTATTTT
CSVRDRGRDTQYF
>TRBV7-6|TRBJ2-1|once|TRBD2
TGTGCCGGCAGCCACCCATTGCGGGAGGGCCCGAATGAGCAGTTCTTC
CAGSHPLREGPNEQFF
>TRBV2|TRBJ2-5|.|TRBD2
TGTGCCAGCAGTATCGGACTAGCGGGAGGGCCGGAAGAGACCCAGTACTTC
CASSIGLAGGPEETQYF
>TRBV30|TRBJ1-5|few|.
TGTGCCTGGAGTAGCAGCAGGATCTACAATCAGCCCCAGCATTTT
CAWSSSRIYNQPQHF
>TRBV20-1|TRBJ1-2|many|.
TGCAGTGCCGATAGGCGGACAGATGGCTACACCTTC
CSADRRTDGYTF
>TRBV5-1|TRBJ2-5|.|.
.
CASSLVGTGTLWGQETRYF
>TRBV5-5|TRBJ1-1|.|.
TGTGCCAGCAGCTTGTTCGATAGGGAAATCACTGAAGCTTTCTTT
CASSLFDREITEAFF
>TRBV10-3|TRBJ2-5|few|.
TGTGCCATCAGTGGGCAGGTTGAAGAGACCCAGTACTTC
CAISGQVEETQYF
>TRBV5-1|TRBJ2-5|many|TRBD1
TGCGCCAGCAACTCCGGACAGGGGGCGATGGAGACCCAGTACTTC
CASNSGQGAMETQYF
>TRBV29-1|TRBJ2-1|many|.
TGCAGCGTTATCTCTGTCGGTGGTAGCTCCTACAATGAGCAGTTCTTC
CSVISVGGSSYNEQFF
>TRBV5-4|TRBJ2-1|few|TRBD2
TGTGCCACCGCAAAACTAGCGGTATACAATGAGCAGTTCTTC
CATAKLAVYNEQFF
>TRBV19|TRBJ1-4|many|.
TGTGCCAGTAGCCACCACCAGACACTTCAGGGTGAAAAACTGTTTTTT
CASSHHQTLQGEKLFF